The rows below give T cell receptor beta chains drawn from one sample of a study of shared clonotypes between healthy human individuals. TCRdb's copy holds only in-frame clones and misses some; the assay was immunoSEQ multiplex PCR. In the table there are about 450,000 clones, 70% to 80% of which are singletons. Sequencing was performed on PBMCs. The receptors derive from a woman in her thirties or forties in good health. Some clones in this sample may be carry-over from other donors' samples. Both conserved end residues are part of each CDR3. D genes are given only for firm matches.

v_call	j_call	d_call	cdr3_length	cdr3_nt	cdr3_aa
TRBV4-3	TRBJ2-5	TRBD2	16	TGCGCCAGCAGCCCCGGACTAGCGGGAGGCGATGAGACCCAGTACTTC	CASSPGLAGGDETQYF
TRBV20-1	TRBJ2-1	-	10	TGCAGTGCCCTAGTCAATGAGCAGTTCTTC	CSALVNEQFF
TRBV2	TRBJ2-2	TRBD2	12	TGTGCCGGTCGGGGGGACACCGGGGAGCTGTTTTTT	CAGRGDTGELFF
TRBV28	TRBJ2-1	TRBD2	14	TGTGCCAGCAGTTTCCCTAGCGGGTTCGGAGAGCAGTTCTTC	CASSFPSGFGEQFF
TRBV9	TRBJ2-1	TRBD2	16	TGTGCCAGCAGCGTAGTTTCGCTAGCGGAATACAATGAGCAGTTCTTC	CASSVVSLAEYNEQFF
TRBV19	TRBJ1-5	-	14	TGTGCCAGTAGTCCCGGGAACTCTAATCAGCCCCAGCATTTT	CASSPGNSNQPQHF
TRBV27	TRBJ2-1	TRBD1	16	TGTGCCAGCAGGACGAACCAGGGGGCTTTAATCAATGAGCAGTTCTTC	CASRTNQGALINEQFF
TRBV5-4	TRBJ2-7	-	13	TGTGCCAGCGGCCTGGGGGACTCCTACGAGCAGTACTTC	CASGLGDSYEQYF
TRBV19	TRBJ2-2	TRBD1	15	TGTGCCAGTAGATCCGGGACAGGGTACACCGGGGAGCTGTTTTTT	CASRSGTGYTGELFF
TRBV7-2	TRBJ2-2	TRBD1	15	TGTGCCAGCAGCTTACGGACAGGGGGGACCGGGGAGCTGTTTTTT	CASSLRTGGTGELFF
TRBV10-2	TRBJ1-2	-	12	TGCGCCAGCGCCCGGGATTCCTATGGCTACACCTTC	CASARDSYGYTF
TRBV5-4	TRBJ1-4	TRBD1	14	TGTGCCAGCAGCTTGGACAGGGGCGACGAAAAACTGTTTTTT	CASSLDRGDEKLFF
TRBV7-8	TRBJ2-5	-	15	TGTGCCAGCAGCTTAGCCCTGATGGGGGACGGAGCCCAGTACTTC	CASSLALMGDGAQYF